A selection of T cell receptor beta chains follows, all from one sample in a study of cytomegalovirus exposure and HLA in healthy donors. Method: immunoSEQ multiplex PCR; TCRdb's copy keeps in-frame clones and lacks some. The sample consists of tens of thousands of clones, around 67% of them appearing once. The sequenced sample was PBMCs. The source is a woman aged 50 to 65 in good health and CMV-seropositive. Both conserved end residues are part of each CDR3. The D gene is left open where the match is weak. Clone size is given for some rows only: seen once, a few or many times, or a class if the clone is expanded.

>.|.|TRBJ2-3|TRBV15
TGTGCCACCAGCAGCGGAGGGGTCACAGATACGCAGTATTTT
CATSSGGVTDTQYF
>few|TRBD2|TRBJ2-3|TRBV4-1
TGCGCCAGCAGCCAAGATGAGCGGGGGGACGGGAGGTCAGATACGCAGTATTTT
CASSQDERGDGRSDTQYF
>.|.|TRBJ2-5|TRBV5-6
TGTGCCAGCAGCTTGAGGACAGCGGTATCAGGGCAGTACTTC
CASSLRTAVSGQYF
>.|.|TRBJ1-6|TRBV5-1
TGCGCCAGCAGCTTGGCCGGGATCCTAATTCGGTATAATTCACCCCTCCACTTT
CASSLAGILIRYNSPLHF
>few|.|TRBJ2-1|TRBV6-5
TGTGCCAGCAGCTCTATTCAGGGGAATGAGCAGTTCTTC
CASSSIQGNEQFF
>once|TRBD1|TRBJ1-1|TRBV2
TGTGCCAGCTCGAGGGACAGCATTTACACTGAAGCTTTCTTT
CASSRDSIYTEAFF
>.|.|TRBJ1-1|TRBV7-8
TGTGCCAGCAGCTTTTGGGCGGGAGATCCTGAAGCTTTCTTT
CASSFWAGDPEAFF
>.|.|TRBJ1-4|TRBV5-1
TGCGCCAGCAGCGGTACAGGGCAGACTAATGAAAAACTGTTTTTT
CASSGTGQTNEKLFF
>few|TRBD1|TRBJ1-2|TRBV6-1
TGTGCCAGCAAGGGACAGGGGGCGCGTGGCTACACCTTC
CASKGQGARGYTF
>.|.|TRBJ1-4|TRBV4-1
TGCGCCAGCAGCCAAGATCTTGGGGCCGGCGATGAAAAACTGTTTTTT
CASSQDLGAGDEKLFF
>.|.|TRBJ1-3|TRBV2
TGTGCCAGCAGTGAAGCGCATCTCGGTTTCTCTGGAAACACCATATATTTT
CASSEAHLGFSGNTIYF
>.|.|TRBJ1-1|TRBV9
TGTGCCAGCAGCGTAGAGCTAAACACTGAAGCTTTCTTT
CASSVELNTEAFF
>.|TRBD2|TRBJ2-3|TRBV19
TGTGCCAGTAGTATAGAGAGTAGCGGGGGGTCTGATACGCAGTATTTT
CASSIESSGGSDTQYF
>.|.|TRBJ2-5|TRBV6-1
TGTGCCAGCAGTGAACAGGGTGGCGGAGAGACCCAGTACTTC
CASSEQGGGETQYF
>.|.|TRBJ1-1|TRBV5-1
TGCGCCAGCAGCTTGGGACTTAACACTGAAGCTTTCTTT
CASSLGLNTEAFF
>few|.|TRBJ2-1|TRBV29-1
TGCAGCGTTGTCAGGCCGTCCAGCTACAATGAGCAGTTCTTC
CSVVRPSSYNEQFF
>.|.|TRBJ1-4|TRBV23-1
TGCGCCAGCAGCCGGGTTATTTCATGGGCTAATGAAAAACTGTTTTTT
CASSRVISWANEKLFF
>few|.|TRBJ1-1|TRBV5-1
TGCGCCAGCAGTCTCCAGGGGACCACTGAAGCTTTCTTT
CASSLQGTTEAFF
>.|.|TRBJ1-2|TRBV4-2
TGTGCCAGCAGCCAAGATCGGAGCCGGGGGACCTATGGCTACACCTTC
CASSQDRSRGTYGYTF
>.|TRBD1|TRBJ2-7|TRBV5-1
TGCGCCAGCAGCTCGGGACAGGGACCCTACGAGCAGTACTTC
CASSSGQGPYEQYF
>.|TRBD2|TRBJ2-6|TRBV5-4
TGTGCCAGCAGCTTGGGCGGGGGGGGTGGGGCCAACGTCCTGACTTTC
CASSLGGGGGANVLTF
>.|.|TRBJ1-3|TRBV28
TGTGCCAGCAGGGGCTTTTATGGAAACACCATATATTTT
CASRGFYGNTIYF
>.|.|TRBJ2-7|TRBV11-2
TGTGCCAGCAGCCCCATTAATCGGGTCAGGGGCCAAGGCAAGTACGAGCAGTACTTC
CASSPINRVRGQGKYEQYF
>few|.|TRBJ2-7|TRBV6-1
TGTGCCAGCAGGAACTCCGAGCAGTACTTC
CASRNSEQYF
>few|.|TRBJ2-3|TRBV9
TGTGCCAGCGAATCGGGGGTGTCGCCGAGCACAGATACGCAGTATTTT
CASESGVSPSTDTQYF
>.|TRBD2|TRBJ2-1|TRBV30
TGTGCCTGGGGGGGACTAAAGGGAGGTAATGAGCAGTTCTTC
CAWGGLKGGNEQFF
>.|TRBD2|TRBJ2-2|TRBV6-5
TGTGCCAGCAGTGCTACTAGCGGGGGCACCGGGGAGCTGTTTTTT
CASSATSGGTGELFF
>few|TRBD2|TRBJ2-1|TRBV5-1
TGCGCCAGCAGCTCAACCTCACTAGCGGGGGGCTACAATGAGCAGTTCTTC
CASSSTSLAGGYNEQFF
>.|.|TRBJ2-3|TRBV13
TGTGCCAGCAGCTTGCAGAGCACAGATACGCAGTATTTT
CASSLQSTDTQYF
>.|.|TRBJ1-2|TRBV9
TGTGCCAGCAGCCTTACAGATACTAACTATGGCTACACCTTC
CASSLTDTNYGYTF
>.|.|TRBJ2-7|TRBV18
TGTGCCAGCTCACCACCAAATCGGGACAACTACGAGCAGTACTTC
CASSPPNRDNYEQYF
>.|TRBD1|TRBJ2-1|TRBV7-6
TGTGCCAGCAGCTCCCGGGACAGCCCCTACAATGAGCAGTTCTTC
CASSSRDSPYNEQFF
>.|TRBD1|TRBJ1-5|TRBV18
TGTGCCAGCTCAGGCATGACAGGGAGCAATCAGCCCCAGCATTTT
CASSGMTGSNQPQHF
>once|.|TRBJ1-5|TRBV7-6
TGTGCCAGCAGCTCCTCCGCCGGACAACACAATCAGCCCCAGCATTTT
CASSSSAGQHNQPQHF
>.|.|TRBJ2-1|TRBV7-2
TGTGCCAGCAGTTTAAATGCACGAACAGTCTACAATGAGCAGTTCTTC
CASSLNARTVYNEQFF
>few|.|TRBJ1-2|TRBV6-1
TGTGCCAGCAGTACCCGGACGGACACCTATGGCTACACCTTC
CASSTRTDTYGYTF
>few|.|TRBJ2-3|TRBV14
TGTGCCAGCAGCCAAGTTAGACACACAGATACGCAGTATTTT
CASSQVRHTDTQYF
>.|TRBD1|TRBJ1-1|TRBV19
TGTGCCAGTAAGGGACAGGGCCGGTGGGCTTTCTTT
CASKGQGRWAFF
>.|.|TRBJ1-2|TRBV4-2
TGTGCCAGCAGCCAGACCTCGACAGGCACTTCCTATGGCTACACCTTC
CASSQTSTGTSYGYTF
>few|.|TRBJ2-3|TRBV5-4
TGTGCCAGCAGCATCGTAACGGGGACAGATACGCAGTATTTT
CASSIVTGTDTQYF